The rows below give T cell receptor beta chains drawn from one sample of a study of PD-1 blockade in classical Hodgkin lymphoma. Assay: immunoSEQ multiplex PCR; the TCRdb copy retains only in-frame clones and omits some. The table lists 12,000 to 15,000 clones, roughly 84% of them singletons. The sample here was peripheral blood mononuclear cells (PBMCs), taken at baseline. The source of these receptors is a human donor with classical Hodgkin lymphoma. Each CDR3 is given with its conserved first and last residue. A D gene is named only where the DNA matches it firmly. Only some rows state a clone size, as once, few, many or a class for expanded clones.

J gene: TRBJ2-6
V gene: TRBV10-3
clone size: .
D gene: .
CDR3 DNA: TGTGCCATCAGTTTAGCTGGTCAGGCCAACGTCCTGACTTTC
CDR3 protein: CAISLAGQANVLTF

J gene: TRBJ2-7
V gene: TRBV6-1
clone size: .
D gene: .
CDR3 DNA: TGTGCCAGCAGTGAAAACTCAAACAGGGCGTACGAGCAGTACTTC
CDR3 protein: CASSENSNRAYEQYF

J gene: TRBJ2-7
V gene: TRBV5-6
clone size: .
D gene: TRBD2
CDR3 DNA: TGTGCCAGCAGCTTGGGGCAGGGAGGGCCATGGTACGAGCAGTACTTC
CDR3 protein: CASSLGQGGPWYEQYF

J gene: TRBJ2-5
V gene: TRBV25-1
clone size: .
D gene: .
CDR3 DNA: TGTGCCAGCAGTGAGCTCCTCGACGGACAAGAGACCCAGTACTTC
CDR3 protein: CASSELLDGQETQYF

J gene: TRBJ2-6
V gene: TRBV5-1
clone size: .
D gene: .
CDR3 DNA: TGCGCCAGCAGCCAAATCTCCGAGGCTGGGGCCAACGTCCTGACTTTC
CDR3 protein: CASSQISEAGANVLTF

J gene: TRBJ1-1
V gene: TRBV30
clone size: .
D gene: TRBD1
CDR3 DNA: TGTGCCTGGGCCCCAACAGGGGCGGGTGGTTTCTTT
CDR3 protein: CAWAPTGAGGFF

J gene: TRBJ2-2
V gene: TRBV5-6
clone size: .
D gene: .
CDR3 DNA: TGTGCCAGCAGCTTGTCAGGTTGGCCGCCCGGGGAGCTGTTTTTT
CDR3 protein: CASSLSGWPPGELFF

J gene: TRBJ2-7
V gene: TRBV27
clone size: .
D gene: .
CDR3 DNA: TGTGCCAGCAGTTTAGGGCTAGGGAGCTACGAGCAGTACTTC
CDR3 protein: CASSLGLGSYEQYF

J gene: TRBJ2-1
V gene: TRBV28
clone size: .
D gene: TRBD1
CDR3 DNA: TGTGCCAGCAGTCGACAGGGGGCGGGCAATGAGCAGTTCTTC
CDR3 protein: CASSRQGAGNEQFF

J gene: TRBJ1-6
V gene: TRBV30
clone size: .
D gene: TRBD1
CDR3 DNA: TGTGCCTGGAGTGGGACAGGAGGGTCACCCCTCCACTTT
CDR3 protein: CAWSGTGGSPLHF

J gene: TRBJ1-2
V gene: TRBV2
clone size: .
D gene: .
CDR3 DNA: TGTGCCAGCAGTGAGCGACACCTTAACTATGGCTACACCTTC
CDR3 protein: CASSERHLNYGYTF

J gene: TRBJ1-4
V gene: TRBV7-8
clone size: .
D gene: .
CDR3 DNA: TGTGCCAGCGGGAAGAGAGGACAAAGGGAAGCCCTACGAGAAAAACTGTTTTTT
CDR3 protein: CASGKRGQREALREKLFF

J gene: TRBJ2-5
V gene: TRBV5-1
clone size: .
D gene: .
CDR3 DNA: TGCGCCAGCAGCCCTGACCGGGGGGAGACCCAGTACTTC
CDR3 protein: CASSPDRGETQYF

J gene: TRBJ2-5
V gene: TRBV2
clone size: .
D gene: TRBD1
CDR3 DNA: TGTGCCAGCACTTTGACAGGGGCGCAAGAGACCCAGTACTTC
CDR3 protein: CASTLTGAQETQYF

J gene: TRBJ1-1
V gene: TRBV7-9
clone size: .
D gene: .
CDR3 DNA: TGTGCCAGCAGCTTAACGCAGGGGAGCGCTGAAGCTTTCTTT
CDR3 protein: CASSLTQGSAEAFF

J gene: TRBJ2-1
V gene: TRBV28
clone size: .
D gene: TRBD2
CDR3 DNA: TGTGCCAGCAGTTCCGGGACTAGCAGAGGCAATGAGCAGTTCTTC
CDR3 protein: CASSSGTSRGNEQFF

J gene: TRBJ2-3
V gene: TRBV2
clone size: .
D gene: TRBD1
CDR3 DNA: TGTGCCAGCATGAGACAGGGGGCTAAGGATACGCAGTATTTT
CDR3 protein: CASMRQGAKDTQYF

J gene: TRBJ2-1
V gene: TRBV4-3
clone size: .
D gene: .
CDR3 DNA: TGCGCCAGCAGGCCCTTTACAGGGAGCTCCTACAATGAGCAGTTCTTC
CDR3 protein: CASRPFTGSSYNEQFF

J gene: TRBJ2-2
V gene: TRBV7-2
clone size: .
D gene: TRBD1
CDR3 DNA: TGTGCCAGCAGCCGAGGGGGCCCATCGAACACCGGGGAGCTGTTTTTT
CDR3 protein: CASSRGGPSNTGELFF

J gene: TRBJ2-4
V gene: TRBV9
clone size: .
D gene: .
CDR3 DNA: TGTGCCAGCAGCCCTAGTGGCACCTCTGTAGCCAAAAACATTCAGTACTTC
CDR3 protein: CASSPSGTSVAKNIQYF

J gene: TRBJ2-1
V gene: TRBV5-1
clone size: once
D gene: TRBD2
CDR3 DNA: TGCGCCAGCAGCTTGGGGACTAGCCCTAACAATGAGCAGTTCTTC
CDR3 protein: CASSLGTSPNNEQFF

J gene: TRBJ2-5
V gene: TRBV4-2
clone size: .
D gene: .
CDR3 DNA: TGTGCCAGCAGCCCGACGGTCCAAGAGACCCAGTACTTC
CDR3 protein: CASSPTVQETQYF

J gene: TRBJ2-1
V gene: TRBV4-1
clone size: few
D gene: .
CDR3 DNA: TGCGCCAGCAGCCAAGTCCTCTATAATGAGCAGTTCTTC
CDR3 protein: CASSQVLYNEQFF

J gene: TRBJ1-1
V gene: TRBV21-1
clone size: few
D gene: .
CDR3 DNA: TGTGCCAGCAGCAAAGACCGGGTGGCTTTCTTT
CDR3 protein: CASSKDRVAFF

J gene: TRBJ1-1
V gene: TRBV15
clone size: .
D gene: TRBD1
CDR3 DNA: TGTGCCACCAGCAGAGATGGACAGGGGGACACTGAAGCTTTCTTT
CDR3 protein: CATSRDGQGDTEAFF

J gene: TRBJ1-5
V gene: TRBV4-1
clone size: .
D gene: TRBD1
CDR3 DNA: TGCGCCAGCAGCCTTGTGACAGGGGATGATCAGCCCCAGCATTTT
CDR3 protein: CASSLVTGDDQPQHF

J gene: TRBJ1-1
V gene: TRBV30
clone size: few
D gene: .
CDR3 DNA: TGTGCCTGGAGTCCGTTGAAGAACACTGAAGCTTTCTTT
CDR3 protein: CAWSPLKNTEAFF

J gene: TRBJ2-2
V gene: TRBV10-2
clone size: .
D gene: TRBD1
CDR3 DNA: TGCGCCAGCGAAAGGGGGCCGAACACCGGGGAGCTGTTTTTT
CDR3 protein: CASERGPNTGELFF

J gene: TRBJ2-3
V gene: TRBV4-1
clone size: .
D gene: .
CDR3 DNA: TGCGCCAGCAGCCAAGATGGTAGTAGTGTCACAGATACGCAGTATTTT
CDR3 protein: CASSQDGSSVTDTQYF

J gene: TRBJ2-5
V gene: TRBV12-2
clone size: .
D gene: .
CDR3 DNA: TGTGCAAGTCGCTTAGCGGTGACCACATATCAAGAGACCCAGTACTTC
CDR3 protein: CASRLAVTTYQETQYF

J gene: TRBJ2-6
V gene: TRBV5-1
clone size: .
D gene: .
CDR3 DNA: TGCGCCAGCAGCTTCGGAGGGGCCAACGTCCTGACTTTC
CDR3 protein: CASSFGGANVLTF

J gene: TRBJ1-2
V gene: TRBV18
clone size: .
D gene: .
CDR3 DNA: TGTGCCAGCTCACCCCTAGGGGGGACCTATGGCTACACCTTC
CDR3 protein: CASSPLGGTYGYTF

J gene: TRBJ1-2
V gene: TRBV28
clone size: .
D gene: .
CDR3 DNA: TGTGCCAGCAGTTCCGCGGGGGTCCGTGGCTACACCTTC
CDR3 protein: CASSSAGVRGYTF

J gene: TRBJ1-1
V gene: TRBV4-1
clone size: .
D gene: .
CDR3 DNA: TGCGCCAGCAGCCAAGAGATAGGGGGGAACACTGAAGCTTTCTTT
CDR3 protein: CASSQEIGGNTEAFF

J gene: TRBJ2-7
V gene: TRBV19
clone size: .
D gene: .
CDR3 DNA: TGTGCCAGTAGTATGAGTACAGCCTTTCGGACCGAGCAGTACTTC
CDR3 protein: CASSMSTAFRTEQYF

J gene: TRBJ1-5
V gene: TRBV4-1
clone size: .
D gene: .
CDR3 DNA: TGCGCCAGCAGCCCTAGACTCTGGCGAGACAATCAGCCCCAGCATTTT
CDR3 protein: CASSPRLWRDNQPQHF

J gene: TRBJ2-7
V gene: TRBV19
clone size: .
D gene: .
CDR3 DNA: TGTGCCAGTAGTATCCAGGGAACGAAGGATCGGTTCGAGCAGTACTTC
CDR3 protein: CASSIQGTKDRFEQYF

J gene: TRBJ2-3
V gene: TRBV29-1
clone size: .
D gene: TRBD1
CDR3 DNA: TGCAGTGGGACAGATAGCACAGATACGCAGTATTTT
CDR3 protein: CSGTDSTDTQYF

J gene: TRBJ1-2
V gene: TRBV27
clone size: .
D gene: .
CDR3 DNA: TGTGCCAGCAGCCCAGGGAAAGCTAACTATGGCTACACCTTC
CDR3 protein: CASSPGKANYGYTF

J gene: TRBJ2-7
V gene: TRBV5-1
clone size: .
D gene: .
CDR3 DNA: TGCGCCAGCAGCTTCCCGGCGGGAAACCGCTACGAGCAGTACTTC
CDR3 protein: CASSFPAGNRYEQYF

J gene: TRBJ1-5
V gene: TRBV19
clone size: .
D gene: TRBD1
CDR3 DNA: TGTGCCAGTAGTCCCCAGGGGGTGGATCAGCCCCAGCATTTT
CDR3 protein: CASSPQGVDQPQHF

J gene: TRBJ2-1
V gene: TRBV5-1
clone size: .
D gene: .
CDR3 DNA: TGCGCCAGCAGCTTGGTAGGGGGGGCTAACAATGAGCAGTTCTTC
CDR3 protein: CASSLVGGANNEQFF

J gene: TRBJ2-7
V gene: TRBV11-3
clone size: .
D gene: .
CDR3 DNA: TGTGCCAGCAGAGAGGGGTCCTCCTACGAGCAGTACTTC
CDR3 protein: CASREGSSYEQYF

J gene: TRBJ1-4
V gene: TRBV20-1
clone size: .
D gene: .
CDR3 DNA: TGCAGTGTGGTCTGGGACGAAAAACTGTTTTTT
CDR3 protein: CSVVWDEKLFF

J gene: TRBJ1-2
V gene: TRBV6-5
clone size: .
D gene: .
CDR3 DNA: TGTGCCAGCAGTTACTCGGGACTTTATGGCTACACCTTC
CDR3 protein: CASSYSGLYGYTF

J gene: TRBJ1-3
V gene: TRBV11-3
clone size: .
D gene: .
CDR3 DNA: TGTGCCAGCAGGCGGACAGCCAGCTCTGGAAACACCATATATTTT
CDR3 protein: CASRRTASSGNTIYF

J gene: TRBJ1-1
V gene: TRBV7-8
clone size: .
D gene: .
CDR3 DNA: TGTGCCAGCAGCTTCGGACGGATGAACACTGAAGCTTTCTTT
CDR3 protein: CASSFGRMNTEAFF

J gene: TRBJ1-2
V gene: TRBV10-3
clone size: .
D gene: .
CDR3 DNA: TGTGCCATCAGTGAGTCCCGGGACAACGGTGGCTACACCTTC
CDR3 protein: CAISESRDNGGYTF

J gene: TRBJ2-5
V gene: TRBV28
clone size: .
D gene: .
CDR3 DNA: TGTGCCAGCAGTTTCGGGGGGCCAGAGACCCAGTACTTC
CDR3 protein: CASSFGGPETQYF

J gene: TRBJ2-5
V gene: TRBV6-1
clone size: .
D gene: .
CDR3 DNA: TGTGCCAGCAGTCGCTTATTCATGACGGCCCAGTACTTC
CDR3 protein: CASSRLFMTAQYF

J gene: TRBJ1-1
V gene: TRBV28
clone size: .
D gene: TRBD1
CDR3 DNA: TGTGCCAGCAGCCACGGGGACAGCGGTGCCTTTGAAGCTTTCTTT
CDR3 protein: CASSHGDSGAFEAFF

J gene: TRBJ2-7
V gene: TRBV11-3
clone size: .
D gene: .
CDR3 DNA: TGTGCCAGCAGCTTAGTTGGGGGCGTCGGCTACGAGCAGTACTTC
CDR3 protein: CASSLVGGVGYEQYF

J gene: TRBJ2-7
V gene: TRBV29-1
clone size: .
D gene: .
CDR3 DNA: TGCAGCGCAATAGGGACGGCCGAGCGGTACTTC
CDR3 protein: CSAIGTAERYF

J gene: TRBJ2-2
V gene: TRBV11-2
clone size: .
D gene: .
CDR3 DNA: TGTGCCAGCAGCTTAGTTGGACAGAACACCGGGGAGCTGTTTTTT
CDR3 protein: CASSLVGQNTGELFF

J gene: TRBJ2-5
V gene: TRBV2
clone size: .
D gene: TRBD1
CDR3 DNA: TGTGCCAGCAGTTACAGGGGGGACAAACAAGAGACCCAGTACTTC
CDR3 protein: CASSYRGDKQETQYF

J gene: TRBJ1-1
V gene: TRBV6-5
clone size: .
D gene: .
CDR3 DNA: TGTGCCAGTTCCCCCCCAGGGAGCACTGAAGCTTTCTTT
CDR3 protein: CASSPPGSTEAFF